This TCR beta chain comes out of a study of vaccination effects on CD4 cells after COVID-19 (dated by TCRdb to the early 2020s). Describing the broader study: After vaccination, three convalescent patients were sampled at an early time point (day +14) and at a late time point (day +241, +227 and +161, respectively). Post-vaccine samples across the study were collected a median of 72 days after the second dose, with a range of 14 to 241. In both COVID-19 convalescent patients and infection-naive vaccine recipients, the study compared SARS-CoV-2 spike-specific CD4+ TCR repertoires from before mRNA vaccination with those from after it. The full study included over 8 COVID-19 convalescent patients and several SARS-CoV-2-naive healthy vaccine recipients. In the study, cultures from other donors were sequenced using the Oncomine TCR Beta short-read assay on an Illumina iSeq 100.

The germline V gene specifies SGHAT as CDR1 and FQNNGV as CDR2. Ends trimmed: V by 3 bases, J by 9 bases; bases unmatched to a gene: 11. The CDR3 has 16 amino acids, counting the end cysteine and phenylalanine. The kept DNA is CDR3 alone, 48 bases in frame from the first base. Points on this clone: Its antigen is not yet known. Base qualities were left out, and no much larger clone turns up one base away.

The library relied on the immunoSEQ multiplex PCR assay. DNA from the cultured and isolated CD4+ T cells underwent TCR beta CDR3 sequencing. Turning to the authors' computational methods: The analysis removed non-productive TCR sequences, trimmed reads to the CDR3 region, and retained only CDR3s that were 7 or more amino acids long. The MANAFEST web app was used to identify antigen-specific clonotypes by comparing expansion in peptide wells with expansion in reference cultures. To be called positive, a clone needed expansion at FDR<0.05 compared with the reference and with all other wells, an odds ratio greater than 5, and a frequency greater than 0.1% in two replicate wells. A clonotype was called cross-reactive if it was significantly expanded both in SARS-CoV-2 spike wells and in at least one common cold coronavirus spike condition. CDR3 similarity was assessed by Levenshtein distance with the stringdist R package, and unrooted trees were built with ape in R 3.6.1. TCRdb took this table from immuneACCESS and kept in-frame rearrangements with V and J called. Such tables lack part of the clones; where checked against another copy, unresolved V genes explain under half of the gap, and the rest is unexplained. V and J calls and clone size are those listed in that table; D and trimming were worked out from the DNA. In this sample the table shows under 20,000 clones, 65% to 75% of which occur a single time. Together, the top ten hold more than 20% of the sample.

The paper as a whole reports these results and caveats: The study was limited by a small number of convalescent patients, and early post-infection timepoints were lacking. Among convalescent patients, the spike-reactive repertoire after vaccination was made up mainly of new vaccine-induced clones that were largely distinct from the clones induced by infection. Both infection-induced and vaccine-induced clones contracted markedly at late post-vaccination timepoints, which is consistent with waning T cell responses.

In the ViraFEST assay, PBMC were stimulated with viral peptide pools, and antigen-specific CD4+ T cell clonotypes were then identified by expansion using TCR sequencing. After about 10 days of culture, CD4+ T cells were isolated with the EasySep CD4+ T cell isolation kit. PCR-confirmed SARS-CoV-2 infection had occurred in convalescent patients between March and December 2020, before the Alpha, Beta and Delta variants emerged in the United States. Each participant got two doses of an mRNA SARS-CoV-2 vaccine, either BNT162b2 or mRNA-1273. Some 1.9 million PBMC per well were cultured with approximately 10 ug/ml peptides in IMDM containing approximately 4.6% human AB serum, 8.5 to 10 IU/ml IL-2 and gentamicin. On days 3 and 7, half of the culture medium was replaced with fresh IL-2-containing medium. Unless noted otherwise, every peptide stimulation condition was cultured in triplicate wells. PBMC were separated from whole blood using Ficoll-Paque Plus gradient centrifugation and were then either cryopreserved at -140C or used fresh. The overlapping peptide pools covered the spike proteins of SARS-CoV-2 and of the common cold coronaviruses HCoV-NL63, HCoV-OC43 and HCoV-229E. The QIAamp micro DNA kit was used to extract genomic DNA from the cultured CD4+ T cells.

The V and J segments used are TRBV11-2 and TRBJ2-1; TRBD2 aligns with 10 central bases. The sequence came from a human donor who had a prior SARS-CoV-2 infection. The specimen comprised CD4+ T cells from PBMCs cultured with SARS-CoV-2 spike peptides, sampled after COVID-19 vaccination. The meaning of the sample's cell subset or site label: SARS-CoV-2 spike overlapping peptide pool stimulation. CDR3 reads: CASSFLAGALGVEQFF. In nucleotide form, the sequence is TGTGCCAGCAGCTTCCTAGCGGGGGCGCTTGGAGTTGAGCAGTTCTTC.